This TCR beta chain stems from a study of patients and donors after allogeneic stem cell transplantation. MiXCR, applied by TCRdb to the RT-PCR reads, yields one record per CDR3 protein. Of some 87,000 distinct CDR3 sequences listed, roughly 52% are singletons. This clonotype was recorded a few times. Germline CDR1 SGHTA, CDR2 FQGNSA. The CDR3 length is 15 residues. V was trimmed by 1 base and J by 2 bases, leaving 11 bases between them. The genes are TRBV7-2 and TRBJ1-2; TRBD1 is a possible D gene (5 bases). The sequenced sample consisted of blood, either unsorted or a sorted T cell fraction (not recorded which). This TCR came from a human donor who was either an allogeneic HSCT recipient or a stem cell or donor lymphocyte infusion donor (not recorded which). It is not recorded whose cells these are; they may come from a transplant donor. This CDR3 is CASSLEAGRNYGYTF. CDR3 DNA: TGTGCCAGCAGCTTAGAAGCAGGGAGGAACTATGGCTACACCTTC.